Listed below are T cell receptor beta chains from one sample, sequenced in a study of T-cell reconstitution after alpha-beta-depleted transplantation in children. One entry per CDR3 protein results from TCRdb running MiXCR on the PCR reads. The sample yields roughly 610,000 distinct CDR3 sequences, about 11% seen once. Sequences were derived from PBMCs from the stem cell graft donor, sampled from the stem cell graft. These receptors came from a human donor who donated a stem cell graft to a child with acute myeloid leukemia. CDR3s include the opening cysteine and the closing phenylalanine or tryptophan. A D gene is named only where the DNA matches it firmly. The listing skips clone size in some rows; elsewhere it reads once, few, many or a size class.

abundance: -
v_gene: TRBV12-3/TRBV12-4
j_gene: TRBJ2-7
d_gene: -
CDR3nt: TGTGCCAGCAGTTTGGGGGTAAGGGAGCAGTACTTC
CDR3aa: CASSLGVREQYF

abundance: -
v_gene: TRBV29-1
j_gene: TRBJ2-7
d_gene: TRBD2
CDR3nt: TGCAGCGTTGGGCCTAGCGGGAGTTTTAACGAGCAGTACTTC
CDR3aa: CSVGPSGSFNEQYF

abundance: many
v_gene: TRBV7-9
j_gene: TRBJ2-1
d_gene: -
CDR3nt: TGTGCCAGCAGCTTCCTAGTGAGCTCCTACAATGAGCAGTTCTTC
CDR3aa: CASSFLVSSYNEQFF

abundance: many
v_gene: TRBV25-1
j_gene: TRBJ2-7
d_gene: -
CDR3nt: TGTGCCAGCAGTGAAAGTCTGGGGGAGCAGTACTTC
CDR3aa: CASSESLGEQYF

abundance: few
v_gene: TRBV29-1
j_gene: TRBJ1-4
d_gene: -
CDR3nt: TGCAGCGTTGAAGCAGGGGTAAAGGAAAAACTGTTTTTT
CDR3aa: CSVEAGVKEKLFF

abundance: -
v_gene: TRBV6-1
j_gene: TRBJ2-6
d_gene: TRBD1
CDR3nt: TGTGCCAGCAGAGGTGTTACGACAGGGTATGGGGCCAACGTCCTGACTTTC
CDR3aa: CASRGVTTGYGANVLTF

abundance: -
v_gene: TRBV20-1
j_gene: TRBJ2-5
d_gene: TRBD1
CDR3nt: TGCAGTGCTGCAAAAACAGGGGTCCCAGAGACCCAGTACTTT
CDR3aa: CSAAKTGVPETQYF

abundance: many
v_gene: TRBV4-2
j_gene: TRBJ2-7
d_gene: -
CDR3nt: TGTGCCAGCAGCCAAGATAGGGAGCGGACCACGGGGGCCTACGAGCAGTACTTC
CDR3aa: CASSQDRERTTGAYEQYF

abundance: few
v_gene: TRBV6-2/TRBV6-3
j_gene: TRBJ2-7
d_gene: TRBD1
CDR3nt: TGTGCCAGCAGTCCTCATCGGACAGGGGAATCCTACGAGCAGTACTTC
CDR3aa: CASSPHRTGESYEQYF

abundance: many
v_gene: TRBV24-1
j_gene: TRBJ2-2
d_gene: -
CDR3nt: TGTGCCACCAGTGCCACAGGTGAAAAGGGGCCCACCGGGGAGCTGTTTTTT
CDR3aa: CATSATGEKGPTGELFF

abundance: few
v_gene: TRBV29-1
j_gene: TRBJ2-7
d_gene: -
CDR3nt: TGCAGCGTTGGGATGGCTACCTACGAGCAGTACTTC
CDR3aa: CSVGMATYEQYF

abundance: -
v_gene: TRBV6-5
j_gene: TRBJ2-1
d_gene: TRBD2
CDR3nt: TGTGCCAGCAGTTTTTCTCGCGTGGGACTACCTCCTAGGAATGAGCAGTTCTTC
CDR3aa: CASSFSRVGLPPRNEQFF

abundance: few
v_gene: TRBV20-1
j_gene: TRBJ2-3
d_gene: TRBD2
CDR3nt: TGCAGTGCCCAACTAGCGGGAACGCAGTATTTT
CDR3aa: CSAQLAGTQYF

abundance: -
v_gene: TRBV7-2
j_gene: TRBJ2-7
d_gene: TRBD2
CDR3nt: TGTGCCAGCAGCTTAGCCGGGACTAGCGGTTCCTACGAGCAGTACTTC
CDR3aa: CASSLAGTSGSYEQYF

abundance: few
v_gene: TRBV30
j_gene: TRBJ1-1
d_gene: -
CDR3nt: TGTGCCTGGAGGGTCCTAGGGAAACCGGCTGAAGCTTTCTTT
CDR3aa: CAWRVLGKPAEAFF

abundance: many
v_gene: TRBV6-1
j_gene: TRBJ2-7
d_gene: TRBD2
CDR3nt: TGTGCCACCAGCGAAGCGGGAAGGTACGAGCAGTACTTC
CDR3aa: CATSEAGRYEQYF

abundance: many
v_gene: TRBV12-3/TRBV12-4
j_gene: TRBJ2-7
d_gene: TRBD2
CDR3nt: TGTGCCAGCAGGGTAGCGGGGGGAGCCTACGAGCAGTACTTC
CDR3aa: CASRVAGGAYEQYF

abundance: -
v_gene: TRBV12-3/TRBV12-4
j_gene: TRBJ1-2
d_gene: -
CDR3nt: TGTGCCAGCAGTGCTGGGGGAGGGAGCTACACCTTC
CDR3aa: CASSAGGGSYTF

abundance: many
v_gene: TRBV10-2
j_gene: TRBJ2-1
d_gene: -
CDR3nt: TGCGCCAGCGGGCCGGGACTCTACAATGAGCAGTTCTTC
CDR3aa: CASGPGLYNEQFF

abundance: -
v_gene: TRBV20-1
j_gene: TRBJ1-5
d_gene: TRBD1
CDR3nt: TGCAGTGCTAGCGCCCGACAGGGCAATAGCAATCAGCCCCAGCATTTT
CDR3aa: CSASARQGNSNQPQHF

abundance: few
v_gene: TRBV20-1
j_gene: TRBJ2-2
d_gene: -
CDR3nt: TGCAGTGCGGGACGGGGAGCCGCGAACACCGGGGAGCTGTTTTTT
CDR3aa: CSAGRGAANTGELFF

abundance: few
v_gene: TRBV18
j_gene: TRBJ2-2
d_gene: -
CDR3nt: TGTGCCAGCTCACCAGGGCGAAGCGGGACCGGGGAGCTGTTTTTT
CDR3aa: CASSPGRSGTGELFF

abundance: many
v_gene: TRBV20-1
j_gene: TRBJ2-7
d_gene: TRBD2
CDR3nt: TGCAGTGCTAGAGAAGTCAGCGGGAGGGCGGGGGAGCAGTACTTC
CDR3aa: CSAREVSGRAGEQYF

abundance: many
v_gene: TRBV10-3
j_gene: TRBJ1-1
d_gene: -
CDR3nt: TGTGCCATGGGGAGTTTGGGAACTGAAGCTTTCTTT
CDR3aa: CAMGSLGTEAFF

abundance: many
v_gene: TRBV20-1
j_gene: TRBJ2-1
d_gene: -
CDR3nt: TGCAGTGGAAGGAAGAGCTCCTACAATGAGCAGTTCTTC
CDR3aa: CSGRKSSYNEQFF

abundance: few
v_gene: TRBV7-2
j_gene: TRBJ2-2
d_gene: -
CDR3nt: TGTGCCAGCAGCAGGGGGACCCTAGCTAGTACCGGGGAGCTGTTTTTT
CDR3aa: CASSRGTLASTGELFF

abundance: -
v_gene: TRBV3-2
j_gene: TRBJ1-2
d_gene: -
CDR3nt: TGTGCCAGCAGCAACCAGGGAACGAACTATGGCTACACCTTC
CDR3aa: CASSNQGTNYGYTF

abundance: few
v_gene: TRBV15
j_gene: TRBJ1-2
d_gene: -
CDR3nt: TGTGCCACCAGCAGAGGGGCGGCAGGGCTGATGAGGGGCTACACCTTC
CDR3aa: CATSRGAAGLMRGYTF

abundance: few
v_gene: TRBV5-1
j_gene: TRBJ1-2
d_gene: TRBD1
CDR3nt: TGCGCCAGCAGCCCCGACAGGGTGAAAGATGGCTACACCTTC
CDR3aa: CASSPDRVKDGYTF

abundance: -
v_gene: TRBV20-1
j_gene: TRBJ1-2
d_gene: -
CDR3nt: TGCAGTGCCCCCGCAGGGGAAAGGGAGGATGGCTACACCTTC
CDR3aa: CSAPAGEREDGYTF

abundance: once
v_gene: TRBV7-3
j_gene: TRBJ1-1
d_gene: TRBD1
CDR3nt: TGTGCCAGCAGCTCCACGACAGGGGCACGGACTGAAGCTTTCTTT
CDR3aa: CASSSTTGARTEAFF

abundance: many
v_gene: TRBV7-9
j_gene: TRBJ2-5
d_gene: -
CDR3nt: TGTGCCAGCAGCTTGATGGAGACCCAGTACTTC
CDR3aa: CASSLMETQYF

abundance: many
v_gene: TRBV20-1
j_gene: TRBJ2-1
d_gene: -
CDR3nt: TGCAGTGCTATTAATCCTAGCAATGAGCAGTTCTTC
CDR3aa: CSAINPSNEQFF

abundance: few
v_gene: TRBV19
j_gene: TRBJ1-5
d_gene: -
CDR3nt: TGTGCCAGTAGCAACCTCGGGGGGGCCCAGCATTTT
CDR3aa: CASSNLGGAQHF

abundance: many
v_gene: TRBV5-1
j_gene: TRBJ2-2
d_gene: TRBD2
CDR3nt: TGCGCCAGCAGCTTGGGGACGACTAGCGGGAGATGGGGCACCGGGGAGCTGTTTTTT
CDR3aa: CASSLGTTSGRWGTGELFF

abundance: few
v_gene: TRBV27
j_gene: TRBJ1-5
d_gene: -
CDR3nt: TGTGCCAGCAGTTTAGGCCGAAAACAGCCCCAGCATTTT
CDR3aa: CASSLGRKQPQHF

abundance: -
v_gene: TRBV5-1
j_gene: TRBJ2-7
d_gene: -
CDR3nt: TGCGCCAGCAGCTTCGCCGGGACACCAGAGCAGTACTTC
CDR3aa: CASSFAGTPEQYF

abundance: few
v_gene: TRBV20-1
j_gene: TRBJ2-3
d_gene: TRBD2
CDR3nt: TGCAGTGCTAGAACCATCTCTAGCGGGAGGGCCCCGGATACGCAGTATTTT
CDR3aa: CSARTISSGRAPDTQYF

abundance: many
v_gene: TRBV28
j_gene: TRBJ2-7
d_gene: -
CDR3nt: TGTGCCAGCAGTGAGCAGTGGGAGCAGTACTTC
CDR3aa: CASSEQWEQYF

abundance: many
v_gene: TRBV4-3
j_gene: TRBJ2-1
d_gene: -
CDR3nt: TGCGCCAGCAGCCAATTGGGGTTCAACAATGAGCAGTTCTTC
CDR3aa: CASSQLGFNNEQFF

abundance: many
v_gene: TRBV7-9
j_gene: TRBJ1-1
d_gene: TRBD1
CDR3nt: TGTGCCAGCAGAGGACAGGCGAACACTGAAGCTTTCTTT
CDR3aa: CASRGQANTEAFF